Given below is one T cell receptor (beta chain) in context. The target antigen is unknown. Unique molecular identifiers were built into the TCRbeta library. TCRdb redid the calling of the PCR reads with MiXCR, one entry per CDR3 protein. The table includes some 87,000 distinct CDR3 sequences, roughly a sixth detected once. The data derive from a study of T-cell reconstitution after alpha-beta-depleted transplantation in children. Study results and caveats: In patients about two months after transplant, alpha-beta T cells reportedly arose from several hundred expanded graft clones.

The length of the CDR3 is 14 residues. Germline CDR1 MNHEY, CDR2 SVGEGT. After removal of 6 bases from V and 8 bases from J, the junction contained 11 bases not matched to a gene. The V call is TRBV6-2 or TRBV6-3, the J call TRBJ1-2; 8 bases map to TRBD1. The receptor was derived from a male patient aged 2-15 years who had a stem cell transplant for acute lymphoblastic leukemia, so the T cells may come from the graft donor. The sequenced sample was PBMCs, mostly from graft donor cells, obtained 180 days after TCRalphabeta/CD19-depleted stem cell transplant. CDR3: CASRDNQGARGYTF. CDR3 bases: TGTGCCAGCAGAGATAATCAGGGGGCGCGGGGCTACACCTTC.